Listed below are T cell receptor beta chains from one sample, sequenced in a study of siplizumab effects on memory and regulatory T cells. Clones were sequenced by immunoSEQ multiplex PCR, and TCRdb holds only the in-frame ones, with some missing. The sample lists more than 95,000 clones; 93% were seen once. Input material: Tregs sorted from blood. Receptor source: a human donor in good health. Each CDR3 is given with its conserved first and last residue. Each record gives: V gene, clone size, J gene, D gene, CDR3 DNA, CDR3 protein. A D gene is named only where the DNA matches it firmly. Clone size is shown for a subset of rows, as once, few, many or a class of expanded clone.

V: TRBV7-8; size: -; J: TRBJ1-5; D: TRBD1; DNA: TGTGCCAGCAGCGCGAGGGGGCTCGCGGGCAATCAGCCCCAGCATTTT; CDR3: CASSARGLAGNQPQHF
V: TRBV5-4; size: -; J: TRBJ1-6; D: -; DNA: TGTGCCAGCAGCTCCTCGCGGGGGGATTCACCCCTCCACTTT; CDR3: CASSSSRGDSPLHF
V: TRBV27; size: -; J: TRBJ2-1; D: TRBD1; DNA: TGTGCCAGCAGTGGCAGGGGGCGCACTGAGCAGTTCTTC; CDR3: CASSGRGRTEQFF
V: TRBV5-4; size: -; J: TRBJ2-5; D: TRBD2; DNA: TGTGCCAGCAGCTTGGGGGGGACTAGCGGGAGTGAGACCCAGTACTTC; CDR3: CASSLGGTSGSETQYF
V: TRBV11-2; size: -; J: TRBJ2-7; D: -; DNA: TGTGCCTGGAGATGGGCAGGGCCCTACGAGCAGTACTTC; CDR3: CAWRWAGPYEQYF
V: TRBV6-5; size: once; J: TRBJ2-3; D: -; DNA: TGTGCCAGCAGTTACCCGGGTACAGATACGCAGTATTTT; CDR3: CASSYPGTDTQYF
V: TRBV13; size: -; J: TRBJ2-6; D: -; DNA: TGTGCCAGCAGCCAATCGAGCTCTGGGGCCAACGTCCTGACTTTC; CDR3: CASSQSSSGANVLTF
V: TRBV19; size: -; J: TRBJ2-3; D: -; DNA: TGTGCCAGTAGTATACCGCCGCCAGGACCCGATACGCAGTATTTT; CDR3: CASSIPPPGPDTQYF
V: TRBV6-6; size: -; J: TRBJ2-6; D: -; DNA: TGTGCCAGCAGTAAAACACAAGGCTCTGGGGCCAACGTCCTGACTTTC; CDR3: CASSKTQGSGANVLTF
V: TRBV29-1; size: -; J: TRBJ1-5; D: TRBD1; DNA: TGCAGCGTACAGGGGAACGGACAGCCCCAGCATTTT; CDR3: CSVQGNGQPQHF
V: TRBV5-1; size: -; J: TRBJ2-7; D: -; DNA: TGCGCCAGCAGCTTGGCCGCAGGCCTCTCCTACGAGCAGTACTTC; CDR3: CASSLAAGLSYEQYF
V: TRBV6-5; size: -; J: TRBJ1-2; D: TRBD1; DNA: TGTGCCAGCAGTGCCCGGGACAGGCCCTATGGCTACACCTTC; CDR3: CASSARDRPYGYTF
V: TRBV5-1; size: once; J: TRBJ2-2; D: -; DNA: TGCGCCAGCAGCTTGTTGGGACCGAACACCGGGGAGCTGTTTTTT; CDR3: CASSLLGPNTGELFF
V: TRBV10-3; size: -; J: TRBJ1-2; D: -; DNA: TGTGCCATCAGTGAGCAAATTTTTACCCCAGGGGCCCAAGTAGGCTACACCTTC; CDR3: CAISEQIFTPGAQVGYTF
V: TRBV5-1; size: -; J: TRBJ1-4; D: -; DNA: TGCGCCAGCAGGGAGGGCTTAGCAACTAATGAAAAACTGTTTTTT; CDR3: CASREGLATNEKLFF
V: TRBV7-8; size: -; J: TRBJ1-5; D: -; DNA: TGTGCCAGCAGCTCTATCCTGGACGGCCTGGCCCAGCATTTT; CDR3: CASSSILDGLAQHF
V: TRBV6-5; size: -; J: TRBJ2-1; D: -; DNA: TGTGCCAGCAGAGGAATAGGGGAGCAGTTCTTC; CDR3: CASRGIGEQFF
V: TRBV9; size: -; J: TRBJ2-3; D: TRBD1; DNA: TGTGCCAGCAGCGTTGCGACAGGGGCCACAGATACGCAGTATTTT; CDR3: CASSVATGATDTQYF
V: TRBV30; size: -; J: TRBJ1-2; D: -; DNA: TGTGCCTGGAGTGTAATGGGCAGTAACTATGGCTACACCTTC; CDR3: CAWSVMGSNYGYTF
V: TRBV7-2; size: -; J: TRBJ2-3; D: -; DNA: TGTGCCAGCAGCTTACCCACAGATACGCAGTATTTT; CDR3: CASSLPTDTQYF
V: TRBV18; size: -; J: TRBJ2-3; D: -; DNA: TGTGCCAGCTCACCACCAGGGGCCCCCCCAGATACGCAGTATTTT; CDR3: CASSPPGAPPDTQYF
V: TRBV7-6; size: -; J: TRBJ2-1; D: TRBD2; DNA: TGTGCCAGCAGCTCGGGACTAGCGGGTTCCAATGAGCAGTTCTTC; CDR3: CASSSGLAGSNEQFF